This entry features one T cell receptor (beta chain) sequence. The antigen remains unidentified. These data originate in a study of long-term antiretroviral therapy in people with HIV. Study-level results: Upon ART, diversity increased but remained lower than transplant donor controls.

Every participant with HIV received treatment in the United States. Amounts of about 1-10 million cryopreserved PBMC were held in the samples before DNA extraction. Germline loops: CDR1 SGHVS, CDR2 FNYEAQ. V lost 1 base, J lost 3 bases, and 16 bases lay in between. The CDR3 is made up of 17 amino acids. This was the immunoSEQ v3.0 assay at survey level. The data were produced by immunoSEQ multiplex PCR, yet TCRdb's version contains in-frame clones alone and is incomplete. This table holds 25,000 to 35,000 clones, 85% to 90% found once. The rearrangement joins TRBV7-6 to TRBJ2-1; perhaps D is TRBD1 or TRBD2 (5 bases each). This receptor was obtained from a woman aged 18-29 years with HIV. The specimen comprised unsorted PBMCs, sampled 1.8 years after starting antiretroviral therapy. Here the CDR3 DNA reads TGTGCCAGCAGCTTAGGAGGTGGGGACCCTCTCTACAATGAGCAGTTCTTC. Encoded protein: CASSLGGGDPLYNEQFF.